One sample yielded the 23 T cell receptor beta chains listed below, sequenced in a study of identical twins. TCRdb called the 5' RACE reads again in MiXCR, with one record for every CDR3 protein. The sample contains about 1.7 million distinct CDR3 sequences, less than 40% of which appear only once. Sequenced: cord blood. These receptors were obtained from a newborn girl in good health.

V usage is TRBV20-1 and J usage is TRBJ1-2; D is uncertain. Germline CDR1 is DFQATT and CDR2 is SNEGSKA (reference sequence). The CDR3 is made up of 11 amino acids. V was shortened by 5 bases and J by 4 bases, with 8 bases between the two germline ends. The CDR3 bases are TGCAGTGCTCGCCGGGTCTATGGCTACACCTTC. Its protein product is CSARRVYGYTF.

This clonotype was observed a handful of times. The genes are TRBV20-1 and TRBJ1-1, with D possibly matching TRBD1 (5 bases). Trimming pared 1 base from V and 10 bases from J, leaving 19 bases between. This CDR3 is 14 amino acids long. Germline V gene data show CDR1 as DFQATT and CDR2 as SNEGSKA (reference sequence). CDR3 bases: TGCAGTGCTAGAGGCGGGGGAGTGACCTATGGAGCTTTCTTT. This gives the protein CSARGGGVTYGAFF.

CDR3 coding DNA: TGCAGTGCTAGAGCAGAACATAGCAATCAGCCCCAGCATTTT. Translated: CSARAEHSNQPQHF. This chain joins TRBV20-1 and TRBJ1-5; no definite D call. The CDR3 runs 14 residues. Germline CDR1 reads DFQATT; CDR2 reads SNEGSKA (reference sequence). Trimming removed 1 base from V and 0 bases from J, with 7 bases in between.

A few counts support this clonotype. The chain recombines TRBV12-3 or TRBV12-4 with TRBJ1-2; 8 bases match TRBD1. J lost 8 bases, V lost 5 bases, and 10 bases had no gene match. CDR3 length: 14 amino acids. This CDR3 reads CASSQLGTGGGYTF. In nucleotides, the CDR3 is TGTGCCAGCAGTCAATTAGGGACAGGTGGCGGCTACACCTTC.

This clonotype was seen only a few times. The chain recombines TRBV28 with TRBJ2-7; D is possibly TRBD1 or TRBD2 (5 bases each). The V end was cut by 3 bases, the J end by 0 bases, with 12 bases between. Germline CDR1 and CDR2: MDHEN and SYDVKM. This CDR3 has 15 residues. CDR3 sequence (DNA): TGTGCCAGCAGTTTTTTCTGGGGGAGCTCCTACGAGCAGTACTTC. It translates to CASSFFWGSSYEQYF.

This clonotype was seen only a few times. J is TRBJ2-4 and V is TRBV12-3 or TRBV12-4; D not certain. The CDR3 is 16 residues long. Trimming took 2 bases from V and 7 from J, leaving 18 bases between them. The CDR3 loop is CASSLMVSGPGNIQYF. For the CDR3, the DNA is TGTGCCAGCAGTTTAATGGTTTCGGGCCCTGGGAACATTCAGTACTTC.

This chain links TRBV10-3 with TRBJ1-2; 10 bases are a match to TRBD1. The CDR3 totals 15 residues. The germline gives CDR1 ENHRY, CDR2 SYGVKD. V lost 3 bases, J lost 6 bases, and 7 bases stayed unmatched. The CDR3 here is CAISDIGTGDHGYTF. CDR3 coding DNA: TGTGCCATCAGTGACATCGGGACAGGGGATCATGGCTACACCTTC.

The chain has TRBV4-1 and TRBJ2-2; 8 nucleotides match TRBD2. Germline loops: CDR1 MGHRA, CDR2 YSYEKL. V lost 0 bases, J lost 0 bases, and 6 bases stayed unmatched. CDR3 length: 18 residues. The CDR3 sequence: CASSQDFPGLANTGELFF. Written as DNA, the CDR3 is TGCGCCAGCAGCCAAGATTTTCCGGGACTAGCGAACACCGGGGAGCTGTTTTTT.

This chain links TRBV18 with TRBJ2-1; D might be TRBD2 (6 bases). Looked up from germline, CDR1 is KGHSH and CDR2 is LQKENI. The CDR3 is 15 amino acids. Deletions cut 6 bases from V and 3 bases from J, with 15 bases between. CDR3 in DNA: TGTGCCAGCTCCTCCGGACTAACCCGCTACAATGAGCAGTTCTTC. Translation gives CASSSGLTRYNEQFF.

In its sample, this clonotype was seen many times. This chain connects TRBV20-1 to TRBJ2-7; 10 bases line up with TRBD2. V shed 5 bases and J 0 bases; nucleotides not matched to a gene: 4. This CDR3 has 14 amino acids. Germline lookup yields CDR1 DFQATT and CDR2 SNEGSKA (reference sequence). CDR3 residues: CSASGLASSYEQYF. The DNA for the CDR3 is TGCAGTGCTTCGGGACTAGCGAGCTCCTACGAGCAGTACTTC.

The table lists this clonotype with a few counts. The chain joins TRBV24-1 to TRBJ2-7; tentatively, D is TRBD2 (5 bases). Trimming pared 4 bases from V and 0 bases from J, leaving 6 bases between. The V gene's germline CDR1 is KGHDR and CDR2 SFDVKD. This CDR3 region has 13 residues. CDR3 DNA sequence: TGTGCCACCAGTGACGGGGTCTCCTACGAGCAGTACTTC. It translates to CATSDGVSYEQYF.

CDR3 amino acids: CASRRPLAGVYNEQFF. The CDR3 bases are TGTGCCAGCAGGCGCCCCTTAGCGGGGGTTTACAATGAGCAGTTCTTC. The chain combines TRBV7-2 with TRBJ2-1, with 9 bases aligning to TRBD2. Germline V gene data show CDR1 as SGHTA and CDR2 as FQGNSA. After removal of 6 bases from V and 4 bases from J, the junction contained 10 bases not matched to a gene. The CDR3 covers 16 residues.

This clonotype appeared a few times. The junction does not match germline at one end; this may be a read error. V and J are TRBV25-1 and TRBJ2-3; the match to TRBD2 covers 9 bases. Germline lookup yields CDR1 MGHDK and CDR2 SYGVNS. This CDR3 has 16 residues. CDR3 coding DNA: TGTGCCAGCAGTGAAATGAGTAGCGGGGGCACGGATACGCAGTATTTT. Translation gives CASSEMSSGGTDTQYF. Using reference TRBV25-1 and TRBJ2-3 for the parts outside the CDR3, the full variable domain is EADIYQTPRYLVIGTGKKITLECSQTMGHDKMYWYQQDPGMELHLIHYSYGVNSTEKGDLSSESTVSRIRTEHFPLTLESARPSHTSQYLCASSEMSSGGTDTQYFGPGTRLTVL.

This chain links TRBV6-4 with TRBJ1-4; TRBD1 is a possible D gene (5 bases). Per the germline V gene, CDR1 is MRHNA and CDR2 is SNTAGT. Trimming removed 2 bases at V and 13 bases at J, with 20 bases between. The CDR3 covers 15 residues. DNA of the CDR3: TGTGCCAGCAGTGACGAGGGGCCCTCCAATATGGGACTGTTTTTT. It yields the protein CASSDEGPSNMGLFF.

There are a few counts of this clonotype. The chain is built from TRBV5-1 and TRBJ2-1, with 10 nucleotides matching TRBD2. The CDR3 is 15 amino acids. CDR1 is SGHRS and CDR2 is YFSETQ in the germline V gene. V gave up 0 bases and J gave up 5 bases; unmatched junction bases: 2. The CDR3 DNA reads TGCGCCAGCAGCTTGGATAGCGGGGGGAACAATGAGCAGTTCTTC. This gives the protein CASSLDSGGNNEQFF.

The genes are TRBV18 and TRBJ2-3, with TRBD2 identical over 7 bases. J was trimmed by 6 bases and V by 5 bases; bases with no gene match: 14. The germline V gene encodes CDR1 KGHSH and CDR2 LQKENI. The CDR3 consists of 16 residues. CDR3 nucleotides: TGTGCCAGCTCAGTGTTGTTCGCGGGAGAGGCGGATACGCAGTATTTT. Protein sequence: CASSVLFAGEADTQYF.

This clonotype appeared a few times. V and J are TRBV20-1 and TRBJ1-6; D is perhaps TRBD1 (6 bases). Trimming left V 0 bases short and J 7 bases short, with 13 bases between. Germline V CDR1 and CDR2: DFQATT, SNEGSKA (reference sequence). This CDR3 has 15 residues. The DNA for the CDR3 is TGCAGTGCTAGAGACCAGGGGCAGAGAAATTCACCCCTCCACTTT. Protein product: CSARDQGQRNSPLHF.

About this clonotype itself: This may come from a read error, since a much larger clone is one base off. This chain uses TRBV7-9 with TRBJ1-4; D is unclear. This CDR3 spans 11 amino acids. Trimming took 7 bases from V and 11 from J, leaving 11 bases between them. Germline V gene data show CDR1 as SEHNR and CDR2 as FQNEAQ (reference sequence). The chain's CDR3 is CASNRGDKLFF. The CDR3 DNA follows: TGTGCCAGCAATCGAGGTGACAAACTGTTTTTT.

This clonotype was counted only a few times. The V call is TRBV29-1, the J call TRBJ2-2; D remains ambiguous. Trimming removed 5 bases at V and 2 bases at J, with 15 bases between. The germline V gene has CDR1 SQVTM and CDR2 ANQGSEA. The CDR3 extends over 15 amino acids. The chain's CDR3 is CSVSVPFINTGELFF. DNA for the CDR3: TGCAGCGTTAGCGTACCCTTTATCAACACCGGGGAGCTGTTTTTT.

The chain recombines TRBV18 with TRBJ2-3; no clear D. Germline V gene data show CDR1 as KGHSH and CDR2 as LQKENI. V lost 2 bases and J lost 6, with 12 bases in between. This CDR3 spans 14 amino acids. The CDR3 reads CASSPDLGLDTQYF. CDR3 sequence (DNA): TGTGCCAGCTCACCAGATTTGGGTCTCGATACGCAGTATTTT.

This clonotype was found many times. The chain couples TRBV6-2 or TRBV6-3 to TRBJ2-1; 9 bases match TRBD2. The V segment lost 2 bases and the J segment 4 bases; nucleotides outside the gene matches: 6. Per germline, CDR1 MNHEY and CDR2 SVGEGT. This CDR3 contains 16 residues. The CDR3 DNA follows: TGTGCCAGCAGTTACACGTTAGCGGGAGCATACAATGAGCAGTTCTTC. It codes for CASSYTLAGAYNEQFF.

This clonotype occurred once. This rearrangement joins TRBV20-1 to TRBJ2-1; D not resolved. TRBJ2-7 explains the end of the DNA better; the J call may be wrong. Germline CDR1 reads DFQATT; CDR2 reads SNEGSKA (reference sequence). CDR3 length: 12 residues. CDR3 region: CSATGSYNEQYF. CDR3 DNA sequence: TGCAGTGCTACGGGCTCCTACAATGAGCAGTACTTC.

This clonotype was picked up many times. At one end, the junction sequence differs from germline, possibly due to a read error. The chain employs TRBV5-1 and TRBJ2-2, with D unresolved. The CDR3 runs to 13 residues. Germline V gene sequence: CDR1 SGHRS, CDR2 YFSETQ. CDR3 sequence: CASSLALTGELFF. The CDR3, as DNA: TGTGCCAGCAGTTTAGCACTCACCGGGGAGCTGTTTTTT.